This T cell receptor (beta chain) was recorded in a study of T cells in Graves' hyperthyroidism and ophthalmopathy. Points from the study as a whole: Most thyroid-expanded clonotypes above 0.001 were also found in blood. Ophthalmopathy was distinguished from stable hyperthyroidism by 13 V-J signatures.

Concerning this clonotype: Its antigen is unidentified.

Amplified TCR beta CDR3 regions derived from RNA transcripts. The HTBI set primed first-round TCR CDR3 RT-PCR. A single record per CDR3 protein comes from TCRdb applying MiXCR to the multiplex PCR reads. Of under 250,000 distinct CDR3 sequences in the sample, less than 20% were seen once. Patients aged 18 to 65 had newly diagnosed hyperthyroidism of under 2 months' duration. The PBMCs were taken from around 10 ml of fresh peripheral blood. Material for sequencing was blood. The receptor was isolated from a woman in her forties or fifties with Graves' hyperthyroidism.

The CDR3 DNA reads as TGTGCCAGCAGCCCTGGTCGTCCTGGGACCCAGTACTTC. It translates to CASSPGRPGTQYF. V is TRBV5-6 and J is TRBJ2-5; D unresolved. This CDR3 is built from 13 residues. The germline V and J ends were trimmed by 4 bases and 7 bases, with 14 bases remaining between them. In germline, CDR1 is SGHDT, CDR2 YYEEEE.